The rows below give T cell receptor beta chains drawn from one sample of a study of CD8 T cells in Susac syndrome. TCRdb independently ran MiXCR on the immunoSEQ multiplex PCR reads; one entry per CDR3 protein. The sample holds roughly 80,000 distinct CDR3 sequences, around 94% seen once. The sequenced sample consisted of CD8+ T cells from PBMCs. The receptors originated from a human donor with Susac syndrome. Each CDR3 is given with its conserved first and last residue. D genes are given only for firm matches. Only some rows state a clone size, as once, few, many or a class for expanded clones.

V gene,J gene,D gene,clone size,CDR3 protein,CDR3 DNA
TRBV14,TRBJ2-7,.,.,CASSQATGRFYEQYF,TGTGCCAGCAGCCAAGCCACGGGCAGATTCTACGAGCAGTACTTC
TRBV7-9,TRBJ1-2,.,.,CASSLGTGYGYTF,TGTGCCAGCAGCTTGGGGACGGGCTATGGCTACACCTTC
TRBV28,TRBJ1-1,.,.,CASRYLKRQYTEAFF,TGTGCCAGCAGATATCTAAAACGACAGTACACTGAAGCTTTCTTT
TRBV27,TRBJ2-7,TRBD1,.,CASSPQDRGQEQYF,TGTGCCAGCAGTCCCCAGGACAGGGGGCAGGAGCAGTACTTC
TRBV7-9,TRBJ2-7,.,.,CASSSPVYEQYF,TGTGCCAGCAGCTCCCCGGTCTACGAGCAGTACTTC
TRBV18,TRBJ1-1,.,.,CASSPGVGPGTEAFF,TGTGCCAGCTCACCGGGAGTGGGCCCGGGCACTGAAGCTTTCTTT
TRBV7-2,TRBJ2-2,.,.,CASSDLTGELFF,TGTGCCAGCAGCGACCTTACCGGGGAGCTGTTTTTT
TRBV4-1,TRBJ2-1,.,.,CASSQDLGGLEQFF,TGCGCCAGCAGCCAAGATCTCGGGGGGCTCGAGCAGTTCTTC
TRBV7-9,TRBJ2-1,.,.,CASSDTPTANEQFF,TGTGCCAGCAGCGATACCCCAACTGCCAATGAGCAGTTCTTC
TRBV20-1,TRBJ2-7,.,.,CSAPPDQGTSYEQYF,TGCAGTGCTCCTCCGGACCAGGGGACATCCTACGAGCAGTACTTC
TRBV2,TRBJ2-4,.,.,CASGGNIQYF,TGTGCCAGCGGTGGGAACATTCAGTACTTC
TRBV7-2,TRBJ2-1,TRBD1,few,CASSLGQGAYNEQFF,TGTGCCAGCAGCTTAGGGCAGGGGGCGTACAATGAGCAGTTCTTC
TRBV6-5,TRBJ2-1,.,few,CASSYTGSSYNEQFF,TGTGCCAGCAGTTATACAGGGAGCTCCTACAATGAGCAGTTCTTC
TRBV12-3/TRBV12-4,TRBJ2-3,TRBD1,.,CASSGQGNGYTQYF,TGTGCCAGCAGTGGACAGGGGAACGGGTATACGCAGTATTTT
TRBV4-1,TRBJ2-1,TRBD2,.,CASSQGGLASNEQFF,TGCGCCAGCAGCCAAGGAGGACTAGCCTCCAATGAGCAGTTCTTC
TRBV28,TRBJ2-5,.,.,CASRLSTGEDLGETQYF,TGTGCCAGCAGGCTTTCAACAGGGGAGGATCTTGGGGAGACCCAGTACTTC
TRBV27,TRBJ2-1,.,.,CASSLSRAAAPYNEQFF,TGTGCCAGCAGTTTATCGAGGGCAGCGGCTCCCTACAATGAGCAGTTCTTC
TRBV24-1,TRBJ2-2,TRBD1,.,CATSDVRQGNTGELFF,TGTGCCACCAGTGATGTACGACAGGGGAACACCGGGGAGCTGTTTTTT
TRBV20-1,TRBJ2-7,.,once,CSARAAKVSYEQYF,TGCAGTGCTAGAGCAGCAAAGGTATCCTACGAGCAGTACTTC
TRBV14,TRBJ2-7,.,.,CASSQDGQRFYEQYF,TGTGCCAGCAGCCAAGACGGACAACGATTCTACGAGCAGTACTTC
TRBV12-3/TRBV12-4,TRBJ1-2,.,.,CASSSSLGGYTF,TGTGCCAGCAGTTCGTCGCTGGGAGGCTACACCTTC
TRBV7-9,TRBJ2-7,.,.,CASSTHGKEQYF,TGTGCCAGCAGCACTCATGGTAAAGAGCAGTACTTC
TRBV28,TRBJ2-7,.,.,CASSPRASYEQYF,TGTGCCAGCAGTCCCCGGGCATCCTACGAGCAGTACTTC
TRBV3-1,TRBJ2-1,TRBD1,few,CASSQPGQGYNEQFF,TGTGCCAGCAGCCAACCGGGACAGGGCTACAATGAGCAGTTCTTC
TRBV9,TRBJ2-5,.,.,CASSVPPSGETQYF,TGTGCCAGCAGCGTTCCCCCAAGCGGGGAGACCCAGTACTTC
TRBV30,TRBJ1-6,.,.,CAWSLQPESSPLHF,TGTGCCTGGAGTTTACAGCCCGAGTCTTCACCCCTCCACTTT
TRBV4-1,TRBJ1-2,TRBD1,.,CASSQEGGGGYGYTF,TGCGCCAGCAGCCAAGAAGGAGGGGGCGGCTATGGCTACACCTTC
TRBV25-1,TRBJ2-7,TRBD1,.,CASSAGGNEQYF,TGTGCCAGCAGTGCAGGGGGCAACGAGCAGTACTTC
TRBV5-6,TRBJ2-1,.,once,CASRLGQSYNEQFF,TGTGCCAGCAGGCTAGGACAGTCCTACAATGAGCAGTTCTTC
TRBV5-1,TRBJ1-2,TRBD1,.,CASSLGTGKDGYTF,TGCGCCAGCAGCTTGGGGACAGGCAAGGATGGCTACACCTTC
TRBV6-1,TRBJ2-3,.,.,CASSPPGLTDTQYF,TGTGCCAGCAGTCCTCCAGGGCTGACAGATACGCAGTATTTT
TRBV12-5,TRBJ1-1,.,.,CASGYNIWRVTEAFF,TGTGCTAGTGGGTATAACATCTGGAGGGTTACTGAAGCTTTCTTT
TRBV12-5,TRBJ2-2,TRBD1,.,CASRRDRAANTGELFF,TGTGCTAGTCGACGTGACAGGGCCGCGAACACCGGGGAGCTGTTTTTT
TRBV7-9,TRBJ2-2,.,.,CASRLWERTSTGELFF,TGTGCCAGCAGGTTATGGGAGCGGACCTCCACCGGGGAGCTGTTTTTT
TRBV6-2/TRBV6-3,TRBJ1-2,.,.,CASSFSGRAYGYTF,TGTGCCAGCAGTTTTTCCGGAAGGGCCTATGGCTACACCTTC
TRBV3-1,TRBJ2-5,.,once,CASSQESRLSGETQYF,TGTGCCAGCAGCCAAGAGTCTCGGTTGAGCGGAGAGACCCAGTACTTC
TRBV20-1,TRBJ2-7,TRBD1,few,CSAGGGGTGAPYEQYF,TGCAGTGCCGGGGGCGGGGGGACAGGGGCCCCCTACGAGCAGTACTTC
TRBV25-1,TRBJ2-2,.,.,CASSRSRGNTGELFF,TGTGCCAGCAGCCGATCGCGGGGTAACACCGGGGAGCTGTTTTTT
TRBV5-1,TRBJ2-7,.,.,CASKSFVRGGTYEQYF,TGCGCCAGCAAAAGCTTTGTTCGGGGAGGAACCTACGAGCAGTACTTC